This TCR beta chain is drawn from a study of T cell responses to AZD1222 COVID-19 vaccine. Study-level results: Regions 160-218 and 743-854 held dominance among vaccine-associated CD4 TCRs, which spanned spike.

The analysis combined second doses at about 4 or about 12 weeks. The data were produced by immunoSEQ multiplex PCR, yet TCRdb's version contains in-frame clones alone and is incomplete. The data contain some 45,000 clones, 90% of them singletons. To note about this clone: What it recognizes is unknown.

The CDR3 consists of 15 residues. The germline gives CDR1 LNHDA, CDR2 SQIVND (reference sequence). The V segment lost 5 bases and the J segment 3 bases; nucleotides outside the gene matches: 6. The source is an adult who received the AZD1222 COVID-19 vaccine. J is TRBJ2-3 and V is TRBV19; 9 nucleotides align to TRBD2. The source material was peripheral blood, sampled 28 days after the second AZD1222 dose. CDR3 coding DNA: TGTGCCAGTAGTCGCGGGGGGGCAAGGACAGATACGCAGTATTTT. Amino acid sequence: CASSRGGARTDTQYF.